This entry lists 2 T cell receptor beta chains sequenced from one sample in a study of graft-versus-host responses after intestinal transplantation. The antigens these receptors bind are not known. Sequenced by immunoSEQ multiplex PCR; TCRdb stores in-frame clones only, minus some. The repertoire holds roughly 120,000 clones, with just over 90% as singletons. Sequenced here: unstimulated CD8+ T cells sorted from spleen or lymph node cells, sampled before intestinal transplant. These TCRs come from a human donor who received an intestinal transplant.

The V and J genes are TRBV11-3 and TRBJ2-7; D might be TRBD2 (6 bases). The CDR3 has 13 residues. Germline V gene sequence: CDR1 SGHNT, CDR2 YENEEA. V was cut by 5 bases and J by 0 bases, with 8 bases left in between. CDR3 sequence reads: CASSRGSSYEQYF. The CDR3 region has the DNA TGTGCCAGCAGCCGGGGGTCCTCCTACGAGCAGTACTTC.

The chain joins TRBV19 to TRBJ1-1; no clear D gene. Germline values: CDR1 LNHDA, CDR2 SQIVND (reference sequence). This CDR3 comprises 12 residues. V lost 3 bases to trimming and J lost 1 base, with 3 bases between them. The CDR3 loop reads CASSIWNTEAFF. In DNA, the CDR3 is TGTGCCAGTAGTATTTGGAACACTGAAGCTTTCTTT.